The T cell receptor (beta chain) described here comes from a study of early T cells in non-severe SARS-CoV-2 infection (dated by TCRdb to about 2021). At the level of the whole study: Because TCR sequencing was done on bulk RNA from unsorted whole blood, the alpha and beta chains could not be paired. Points the paper makes about the study in general: VDJdb matching was skewed toward anti-spike CD8 responses, so virus-specific expansions were likely underestimated and private and CD4 specificities were missed.

Many counts were recorded for this clonotype. What this receptor recognizes is not known. No much larger clone is present one base from it, and per-base qualities are unavailable. Set within a cohort of healthcare workers in London, UK, this nested case-control study involved weekly PCR testing of nasopharyngeal swabs along with blood sampling. Healthcare workers were recruited during the week of the UK lockdown, between 23 and 31 March 2020, and followed weekly for up to about 15 weeks. The protocol used for the library was 5' RACE. Sequencing instrument: NextSeq 500. To correct for sequencing error and PCR bias, the TCR library protocol tagged individual cDNA molecules with unique molecular identifiers. Both TCR alpha and beta chains were sequenced, and tight co-correlation was observed between alpha and beta sequence abundances in each sample. Processing in the source paper ran as follows. V gene, J gene and CDR3 annotation of TCR sequences was performed with Decombinator V4. Expanded TCRs were defined as changing significantly between any two time points under a Poisson model with p below 0.0001. TCR abundances were normalised to the total number of TCRs sequenced per sample and expressed as counts per million. MAIT TCRs were defined by TRAV1-2 paired with TRAJ12, TRAJ20 or TRAJ33, and iNKT TCRs by TRAV10 paired with TRAJ18. VDJdb, accessed on 1 November 2021, was searched for TCRs annotated for CMV, EBV and SARS-CoV-2, and TCRs annotated for more than one antigen were excluded. Using fastp trimming at Q25 and MiXCR clonotype assembly, TCRdb reanalyzed the public sequencing data and kept in-frame beta chains. When rows share a CDR3 protein, they turn into one entry using the most common DNA and genes. TCRdb's processing, not the authors', yielded these V and J calls. For this sample there are roughly 42,000 distinct CDR3 sequences; 9% to 15% appear just once. Roughly 16% of the sample belongs to the ten largest clones.

The cysteine opens and the phenylalanine closes a CDR3 of 13 amino acids. Of the read, only the CDR3 DNA is kept; its 39 bases are in frame from base 1. V ends up 0 bases short and J 9 bases short, with an unmatched junction base count of 4. CDR1 is given as SGHTA and CDR2 as FQGNSA, both from the germline V gene. Sample: whole blood. The rearranged segments are TRBV7-2 and TRBJ1-1, with 7 middle bases fitting TRBD1. The TCR originated in an adult who was a healthcare worker with PCR-confirmed SARS-CoV-2 infection or an uninfected control (not recorded which). The bases read TGTGCCAGCAGCTTAGCAGCAGGGGGGCAAGCTTTCTTT. Its product reads: CASSLAAGGQAFF.